This TCR beta chain is from a study of blood T cell repertoires in COVID-19. Study as a whole: Researchers got acute and convalescent COVID-19 samples from the United States, Italy and Spain. PBMCs, B-cell-depleted T cells, or T cells were the source of the cDNA or gDNA that made up the material.

The germline V gene has CDR1 SEHNR and CDR2 FQNEAQ (reference sequence). The CDR3 is made up of 17 amino acids. J was trimmed by 0 bases and V by 5 bases; bases with no gene match: 10. In the study's own analysis: Estimation of nucleated cell counts was performed using reference gene primer amplification. TCRdb's copy holds only in-frame clones and misses some; the assay was immunoSEQ multiplex PCR. The V and J calls and the clone size are those of that table, but D and trimming were determined from the DNA. The table lists under 200,000 clones, roughly 88% of them singletons. This clonotype originated in a man between 18 and 29 years old with acute or convalescent COVID-19. The specimen sequenced was peripheral blood. The V call is TRBV7-9, the J call TRBJ1-3; 7 positions agree with TRBD1. In DNA form, the CDR3 reads TGTGCCAGCAGCGATCCCGGGACAGTCGGCTCTGGAAACACCATATATTTT. Protein product: CASSDPGTVGSGNTIYF.